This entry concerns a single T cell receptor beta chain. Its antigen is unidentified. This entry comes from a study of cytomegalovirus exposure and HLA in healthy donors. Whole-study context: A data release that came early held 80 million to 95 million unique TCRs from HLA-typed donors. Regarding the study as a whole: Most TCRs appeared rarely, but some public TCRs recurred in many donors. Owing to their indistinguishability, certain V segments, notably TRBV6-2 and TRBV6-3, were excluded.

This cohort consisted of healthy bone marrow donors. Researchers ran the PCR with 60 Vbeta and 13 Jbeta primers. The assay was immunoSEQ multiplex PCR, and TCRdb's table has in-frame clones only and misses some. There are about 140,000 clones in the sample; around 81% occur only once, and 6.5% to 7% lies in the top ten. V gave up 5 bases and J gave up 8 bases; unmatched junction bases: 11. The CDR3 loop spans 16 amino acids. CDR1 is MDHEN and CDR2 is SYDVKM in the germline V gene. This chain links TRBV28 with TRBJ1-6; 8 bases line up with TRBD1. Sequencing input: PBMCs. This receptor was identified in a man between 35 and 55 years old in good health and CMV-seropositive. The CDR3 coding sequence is TGTGCCAGCAGTGAGCCGCAGGGGGCCTTTGATTCACCCCTCCACTTT. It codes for CASSEPQGAFDSPLHF.